The sequence of this TCR beta chain was determined in a study of blood T cell repertoires in COVID-19. Assay used: immunoSEQ multiplex PCR; TCRdb lists only in-frame clones, some missing. The data show 53,000 or so clones, roughly 90% seen once. Losses at the gene ends were 3 bases for V and 8 bases for J; bases not matched to a gene: 6. The CDR3 runs 14 residues. Germline CDR1 LNHNV, CDR2 YYDKDF (reference sequence). The sequence was obtained from a human donor in a cohort sampled during active COVID-19. The genes are TRBV15 and TRBJ2-3; 9 bases align to TRBD2. Sequencing was performed on peripheral blood. The CDR3 nucleotides read TGTGCCACCAGCAGGGTGACTAGCGGAAGTACGCAGTATTTT. Translation gives CATSRVTSGSTQYF.